Listed below are T cell receptor beta chains from one sample, sequenced in a study of spatial heterogeneity in lung cancer. TCRdb reprocessed the 5' RACE reads with MiXCR, giving one entry per CDR3 protein. Of under 40,000 distinct CDR3 sequences in the sample, 5% to 5.5% are singletons; the top ten hold roughly 25%. The input for sequencing was PBMCs, taken at surgery. The origin of the receptors is a female donor with early-stage non-small cell lung cancer. CDR3s include the opening cysteine and the closing phenylalanine or tryptophan. The D gene is left open where the match is weak. Clone size appears in some rows only: once, few, many, or a class for an expanded clone.

- TRBJ2-1 TRBV7-2 - CASSPRSGLYNEQFF TGTGCCAGCAGCCCCCGGAGCGGGCTTTACAATGAGCAGTTCTTC
many TRBJ1-1 TRBV4-3 - CASSQVTGSEAFF TGCGCCAGCAGCCAAGTAACAGGGAGTGAAGCTTTCTTT
- TRBJ2-1 TRBV6-6 - CASSPTSRRTYNEQFF TGTGCCAGCAGCCCTACGTCTAGGCGTACCTACAATGAGCAGTTCTTC
- TRBJ2-7 TRBV12-3/TRBV12-4 TRBD1 CASSFSISRTGSYEQYF TGTGCCAGCAGTTTTTCAATCTCAAGGACAGGGTCTTACGAGCAGTACTTC
many TRBJ2-7 TRBV5-6 - CASSLARTRASYEQYF TGTGCCAGCAGCTTGGCCAGGACACGCGCCTCCTACGAGCAGTACTTC
few TRBJ1-1 TRBV4-1 - CASSQDVMVEAFF TGCGCCAGCAGCCAAGACGTGATGGTTGAAGCTTTCTTT
few TRBJ1-2 TRBV29-1 - CSVPHRGADGYTF TGCAGCGTGCCCCACCGGGGTGCGGATGGCTACACCTTC
medium-sized TRBJ2-2 TRBV29-1 - CSVKTGLTTGELFF TGCAGCGTTAAGACAGGACTAACCACCGGGGAGCTGTTTTTT
many TRBJ2-3 TRBV20-1 - CSARILGGPTSTDTQYF TGCAGTGCTAGAATTTTGGGCGGCCCTACCTCCACAGATACGCAGTATTTT
many TRBJ2-5 TRBV5-1 - CASSLGEETQYF TGCGCCAGCAGCTTGGGGGAAGAGACCCAGTACTTC
- TRBJ2-1 TRBV27 - CASRGTGFNEQFF TGTGCCAGCAGGGGCACAGGGTTCAATGAGCAGTTCTTC
many TRBJ2-1 TRBV5-8 - CASSSPYYNEQFF TGTGCCAGCAGCTCCCCGTATTACAATGAGCAGTTCTTC
- TRBJ1-3 TRBV18 - CASSPRGNTIYF TGTGCCAGCTCACCTCGTGGAAACACCATATATTTT
- TRBJ2-2 TRBV10-1 - CASSESVGELFF TGCGCCAGCAGTGAGTCGGTCGGGGAGCTGTTTTTT
many TRBJ2-7 TRBV27 TRBD2 CASSPFGGIAYEQYF TGTGCCAGCAGTCCCTTCGGGGGGATCGCCTACGAGCAGTACTTC
many TRBJ2-7 TRBV7-9 TRBD1 CASSLTTGPEQYF TGTGCCAGCAGCCTAACGACAGGGCCCGAGCAGTACTTC
few TRBJ2-7 TRBV27 - CASTRLTVQPYEQYF TGTGCCAGCACCCGACTGACAGTCCAACCCTACGAGCAGTACTTC
many TRBJ2-7 TRBV6-5 - CASSYKAGALEQYF TGTGCCAGCAGTTATAAGGCCGGGGCTCTCGAGCAGTACTTC
- TRBJ2-3 TRBV7-6 - CVSSFNADTQYF TGTGTCAGCAGCTTTAACGCAGATACGCAGTATTTT
few TRBJ2-1 TRBV15 - CATSFLDRISYNEQFF TGTGCCACCAGTTTTCTCGACAGGATCTCCTACAATGAGCAGTTCTTC
- TRBJ2-7 TRBV11-2 TRBD1 CASSLDGTETYEQYF TGTGCCAGCAGCTTAGATGGGACAGAGACCTACGAGCAGTACTTC
many TRBJ2-1 TRBV27 TRBD2 CASSLRAAGGYNEQFF TGTGCCAGCAGTTTACGGGCAGCGGGGGGTTATAATGAGCAGTTCTTC
medium-sized TRBJ2-3 TRBV29-1 TRBD1 CSGRTGLTDTQYF TGCAGCGGGAGGACAGGCCTTACAGATACGCAGTATTTT
many TRBJ2-5 TRBV20-1 TRBD2 CSARAQGTSGGAPGSQYF TGCAGTGCTAGAGCCCAGGGGACTAGCGGGGGGGCGCCAGGGTCCCAGTACTTC
many TRBJ2-1 TRBV24-1 - CATSDLRGAYNEQFF TGTGCCACCAGTGATTTACGGGGGGCATACAATGAGCAGTTCTTC
- TRBJ2-7 TRBV6-2/TRBV6-3 - CASSQNAYEQYF TGTGCCAGCAGTCAGAACGCCTACGAGCAGTACTTC
many TRBJ2-1 TRBV7-3 - CASSLTSRARSKQNEQFF TGTGCCAGCAGCTTAACCAGCCGAGCTAGATCTAAACAAAATGAGCAGTTCTTC
- TRBJ2-5 TRBV5-1 TRBD2 CASSRGGVQETQYF TGCGCCAGCAGCCGCGGGGGGGTCCAAGAGACCCAGTACTTC
- TRBJ1-2 TRBV20-1 TRBD1 CSARVWDRGFYTF TGCAGTGCTAGAGTCTGGGACAGGGGCTTCTACACCTTC